This T cell receptor (beta chain) was captured by sequencing in a study of T cell responses to AZD1222 COVID-19 vaccine. General observations from the study: As reported, nearly half of all spike-specific TCRs target variant regions that are unmutated. The donor group comprised mostly white British people and more females; the analysis possibly underestimated clonal diversity.

The ends lost 0 bases at V and 3 bases at J; junction bases unmatched: 4. CDR3 length equals 17 residues. CDR1 SGHKS and CDR2 YYEKEE come from the germline V gene (reference sequence). Data came from immunoSEQ multiplex PCR; TCRdb stores just in-frame clones and leaves some out. Of about 140,000 clones in the sample, under 95% were seen once. On this clone: The antigen is undetermined.

The starting material was peripheral blood, obtained 28 days after the second dose of the MenACWY control vaccine. The receptor was derived from an adult who received the MenACWY meningococcal vaccine as a control. The V and J genes are TRBV5-5 and TRBJ2-3; the match to TRBD2 covers 13 bases. Here the CDR3 reads CASSLVTSGRVTDTQYF. The CDR3 nucleotides are TGTGCCAGCAGCTTGGTTACTAGCGGGAGGGTGACAGATACGCAGTATTTT. Combining the CDR3 with reference TRBV5-5 and TRBJ2-3 gives the whole variable domain DAGVTQSPTHLIKTRGQQVTLRCSPISGHKSVSWYQQVLGQGPQFIFQYYEKEERGRGNFPDRFSARQFPNYSSELNVNALLLGDSALYLCASSLVTSGRVTDTQYFGPGTRLTVL.